This TCR beta chain was captured by sequencing in a study of T cell repertoires in cytomegalovirus infection. Germline assignment: CDR1 MNHEY and CDR2 SVGEGT. V lost 6 bases to trimming and J lost 2 bases, with 5 bases between them. This CDR3 is 11 amino acids long. TCRdb called the reads again in MiXCR, with one record for every CDR3 protein. This table holds approximately 300,000 distinct CDR3 sequences, around 25% found once. Many counts were recorded for this clonotype. Antigen specificity is unknown. The receptor was derived from a human donor in good health (CMV status not recorded). Some clones in this sample may be carry-over from other donors' samples. Sequences were derived from cultured PBMCs, sampled from culture after CMV antigen stimulation. The chain combines TRBV6-2 or TRBV6-3 with TRBJ2-7; no definite D call. CDR3 DNA sequence: TGTGCCAGCAGGCGGACCTACGAGCAGTACTTC. The encoded protein is CASRRTYEQYF.